This T cell receptor (beta chain) was documented in a study of cytomegalovirus exposure and HLA in healthy donors. Overall study results and limits: TCR beta sequences reportedly predicted most subjects' HLA-A and HLA-B alleles accurately.

CDR3 length equals 15 residues. Germline CDR1 and CDR2: WSHSY and SAAADI. Trimming pared 1 base from V and 1 base from J, leaving 10 bases between. The PCR made use of 60 Vbeta and 13 Jbeta primers. The assay was immunoSEQ multiplex PCR, and TCRdb's table has in-frame clones only and misses some. The sample shows about 83,000 clones, roughly 81% of them seen only once. As regards this clone: Antigen specificity is unknown.

The TCR comes from a woman aged 25 to 39 in good health and CMV-seronegative. Sequencing was performed on PBMCs. The genes are TRBV10-2 and TRBJ2-5; D is possibly TRBD2 (6 bases). The chain's CDR3 is CASSEYGSLQETQYF. In nucleotides, the CDR3 is TGCGCCAGCAGTGAGTACGGGAGCCTCCAAGAGACCCAGTACTTC.